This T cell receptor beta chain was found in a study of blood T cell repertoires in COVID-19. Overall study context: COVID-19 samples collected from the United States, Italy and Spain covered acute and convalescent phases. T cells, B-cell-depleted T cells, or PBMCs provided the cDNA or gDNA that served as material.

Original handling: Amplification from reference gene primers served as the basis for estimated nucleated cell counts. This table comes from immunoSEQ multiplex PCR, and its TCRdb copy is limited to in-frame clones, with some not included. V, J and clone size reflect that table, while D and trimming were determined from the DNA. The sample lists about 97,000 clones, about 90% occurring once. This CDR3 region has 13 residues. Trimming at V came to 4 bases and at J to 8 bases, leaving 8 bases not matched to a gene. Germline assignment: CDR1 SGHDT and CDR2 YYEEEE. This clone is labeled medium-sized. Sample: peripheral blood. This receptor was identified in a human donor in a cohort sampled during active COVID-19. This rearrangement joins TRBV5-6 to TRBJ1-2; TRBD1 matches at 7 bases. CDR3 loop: CASSLRQGDGYTF. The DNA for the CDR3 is TGTGCCAGCAGCCTACGACAGGGTGACGGCTACACCTTC.